Listed here are 3 T cell receptor beta chains from one sample, sequenced in a study of PD-1 blockade in classical Hodgkin lymphoma. Produced via immunoSEQ multiplex PCR; TCRdb's table is partial and in-frame only. The table has tens of thousands of clones, nearly 80% seen once. Regarding time point: cycle 4 day 1 (C4D1), after five to seven weeks of nivolumab. In every patient, relapse followed autologous stem cell transplantation, while exposure to brentuximab vedotin differed. Here the sequenced sample was peripheral blood mononuclear cells (PBMCs), taken before the fourth cycle of nivolumab. These receptors all stem from a human donor with classical Hodgkin lymphoma.

On this clone: Other DNA sequences within the sample encode an identical CDR3. This chain connects TRBV2 to TRBJ2-7; D is unclear. V lost 1 base to trimming and J lost 6 bases, with 4 bases between them. Germline V gives CDR1 SNHLY, CDR2 FYNNEI. The CDR3 sequence is 11 residues long. The CDR3 spells CASSEVGEQYF. The CDR3 region has the DNA TGTGCCAGCAGTGAAGTGGGCGAGCAGTACTTC.

V gene TRBV7-8 combines with J gene TRBJ2-5, with a possible D match to TRBD1 (7 bases). Germline CDR1 is SGHVS and CDR2 is FQNEAQ. Trimming took 5 bases from V and 5 from J, leaving 18 bases between them. The CDR3 is 15 amino acids. The CDR3, as DNA: TGTGCCAGCAGCCCGTGGACAGGTGGAGGGGAGACCCAGTACTTC. The encoded protein is CASSPWTGGGETQYF.

This clone was counted only a few times. V gene TRBV6-5 combines with J gene TRBJ1-3; perhaps TRBD1 as D (6 bases). V was trimmed by 0 bases and J by 9 bases, leaving 12 bases between them. The CDR3 totals 14 residues. Per the germline V gene, CDR1 is MNHEY and CDR2 is SVGAGI. This CDR3 reads CASSYSTGSGTIYF. CDR3 nucleotide sequence: TGTGCCAGCAGTTACTCGACAGGATCGGGCACCATATATTTT.